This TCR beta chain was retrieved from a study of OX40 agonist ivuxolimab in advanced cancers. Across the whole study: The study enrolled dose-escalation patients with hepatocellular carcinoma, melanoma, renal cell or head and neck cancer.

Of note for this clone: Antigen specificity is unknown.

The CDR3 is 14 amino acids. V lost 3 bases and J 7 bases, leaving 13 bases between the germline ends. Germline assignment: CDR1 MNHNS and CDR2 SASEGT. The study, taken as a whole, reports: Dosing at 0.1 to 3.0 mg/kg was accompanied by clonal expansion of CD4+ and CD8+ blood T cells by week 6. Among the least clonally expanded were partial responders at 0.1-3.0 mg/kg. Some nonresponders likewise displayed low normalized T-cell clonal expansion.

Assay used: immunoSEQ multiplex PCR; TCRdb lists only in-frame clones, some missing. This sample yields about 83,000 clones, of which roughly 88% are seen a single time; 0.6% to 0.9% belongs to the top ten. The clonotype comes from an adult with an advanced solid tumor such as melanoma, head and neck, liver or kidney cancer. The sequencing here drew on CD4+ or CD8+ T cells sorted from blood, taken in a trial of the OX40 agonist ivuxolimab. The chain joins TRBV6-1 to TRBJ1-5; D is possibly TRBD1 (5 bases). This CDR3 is CASSDLTEGQPQHF. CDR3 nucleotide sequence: TGTGCCAGCAGTGACTTGACAGAAGGACAGCCCCAGCATTTT.